This TCR beta chain comes out of a study of graft-versus-host responses after intestinal transplantation. About the study: Among the recipients, transplants were multivisceral, liver-intestinal, or isolated intestinal.

Trimming shortened V by 3 bases and J by 3 bases, and 15 bases separated the two germline ends. The CDR3 sequence is 15 residues long. From germline, CDR1 is SGHNT and CDR2 YENEEA. On this clone: Its cognate antigen is unknown.

Generated by immunoSEQ multiplex PCR, the TCRdb table keeps only in-frame clones and is missing some. The sample holds 27,000 or so clones, roughly 80% seen once. The source of this sequence is a human donor who received an intestinal transplant. The sequenced sample was unstimulated CD4+ T cells sorted from spleen or lymph node cells, obtained before intestinal transplant. V and J are TRBV11-3 and TRBJ2-7; D is unresolved. The CDR3: CASSFLSRSVYEQYF. In DNA, the CDR3 is TGTGCCAGCAGCTTTCTCAGTCGGTCGGTCTACGAGCAGTACTTC.